The clone carrying this T cell receptor (beta chain) was detected once. The data derive from a study of human T cells and chemical hapten exposure. This sample's time point: patch test 1, 2 weeks after DPC sensitization. Documented treatment: therapeutic diphenylcyclopropenone sensitization with weekly scalp DPC. The V gene's germline CDR1 is SGHVS and CDR2 FNYEAQ. V shed 5 bases and J 4 bases; nucleotides not matched to a gene: 12. This CDR3 spans 16 amino acids. MiXCR, applied by TCRdb to the RACE reads, yields one record per CDR3 protein. Altogether approximately 74,000 distinct CDR3 sequences are present, approximately 29% being singletons, with the ten largest covering 7.5% to 10%.

V gene TRBV7-6 combines with J gene TRBJ2-5; 8 bases line up with TRBD2. The sequenced sample was whole blood, obtained in connection with sensitization to the hapten diphenylcyclopropenone (DPC). This sequence originates from a man aged 35 to 55 with alopecia areata. Some clones in this sample may be carry-over from other donors' samples. In DNA, the CDR3 is TGTGCCAGCAGCCGCGGCGGACTAGCAGGGCGAGAGACCCAGTACTTC. Protein: CASSRGGLAGRETQYF.